These T cell receptor beta chains were read from a single sample in a study of T cells after yellow fever vaccination. TCRdb redid the calling of the 5' RACE reads with MiXCR, one entry per CDR3 protein. The table has under 600,000 distinct CDR3 sequences, approximately 13% seen once. This specimen consisted of PBMCs, obtained on the day of the yellow fever booster vaccination. These receptors were taken from a man aged 25-45 years who received the YFV17D yellow fever vaccine. Both conserved end residues are trimmed from each CDR3. The order of the fields is V gene, J gene, clone size, CDR3 protein. A clone size is listed for some rows: how often the clone was seen (once, few, many), or a class if it is expanded.

v_gene: TRBV7-9
j_gene: TRBJ2-4
abundance: few
CDR3aa: ASSLTVAKNIQY

v_gene: TRBV20-1
j_gene: TRBJ2-7
abundance: few
CDR3aa: SASSGQGRAYEQY

v_gene: TRBV7-2
j_gene: TRBJ2-7
abundance: few
CDR3aa: ASNPGGNIYEQY

v_gene: TRBV14
j_gene: TRBJ2-4
abundance: -
CDR3aa: ASSQGGLALIQY

v_gene: TRBV6-5
j_gene: TRBJ2-6
abundance: -
CDR3aa: ASSYTRGGANVLT

v_gene: TRBV7-3
j_gene: TRBJ2-3
abundance: few
CDR3aa: ASSFYADTQY

v_gene: TRBV5-1
j_gene: TRBJ2-4
abundance: -
CDR3aa: ASSLPGGTNIQY

v_gene: TRBV7-2
j_gene: TRBJ2-7
abundance: few
CDR3aa: ASSLGVAGPYEQY

v_gene: TRBV28
j_gene: TRBJ2-7
abundance: -
CDR3aa: ASSFLTVNPYEQY

v_gene: TRBV5-1
j_gene: TRBJ2-7
abundance: few
CDR3aa: ASSRPGTPSYEQY